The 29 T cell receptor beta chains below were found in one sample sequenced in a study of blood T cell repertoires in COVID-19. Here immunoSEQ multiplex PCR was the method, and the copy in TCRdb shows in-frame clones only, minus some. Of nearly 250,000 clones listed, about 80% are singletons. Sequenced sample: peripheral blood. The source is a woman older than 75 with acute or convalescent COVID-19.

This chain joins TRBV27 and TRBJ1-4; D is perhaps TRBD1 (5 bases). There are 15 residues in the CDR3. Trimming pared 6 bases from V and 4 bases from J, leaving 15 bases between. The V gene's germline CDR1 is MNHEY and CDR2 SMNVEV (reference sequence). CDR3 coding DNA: TGTGCCAGCAGCCTCGGCCAGGGCCTTAATGAAAAACTGTTTTTT. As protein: CASSLGQGLNEKLFF.

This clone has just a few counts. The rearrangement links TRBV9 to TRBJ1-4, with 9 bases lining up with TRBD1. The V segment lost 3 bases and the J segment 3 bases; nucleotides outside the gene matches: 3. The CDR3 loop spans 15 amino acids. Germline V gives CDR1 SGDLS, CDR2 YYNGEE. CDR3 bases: TGTGCCAGCAGCGCCTACAGGGGGCCTAATGAAAAACTGTTTTTT. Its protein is CASSAYRGPNEKLFF.

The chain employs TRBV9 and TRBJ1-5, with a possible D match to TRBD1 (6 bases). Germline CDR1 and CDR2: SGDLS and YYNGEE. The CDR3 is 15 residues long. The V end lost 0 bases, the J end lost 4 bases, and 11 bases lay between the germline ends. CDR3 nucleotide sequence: TGTGCCAGCAGCGTAGAGGGGGGGAGGAATCAGCCCCAGCATTTT. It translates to CASSVEGGRNQPQHF.

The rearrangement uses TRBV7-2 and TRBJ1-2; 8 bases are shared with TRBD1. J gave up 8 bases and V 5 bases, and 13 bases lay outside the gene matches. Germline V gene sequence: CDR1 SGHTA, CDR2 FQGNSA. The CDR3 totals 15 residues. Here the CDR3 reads CASSAGDRIVRGYTF. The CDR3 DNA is TGTGCCAGCAGCGCCGGGGACAGGATCGTCCGGGGCTACACCTTC.

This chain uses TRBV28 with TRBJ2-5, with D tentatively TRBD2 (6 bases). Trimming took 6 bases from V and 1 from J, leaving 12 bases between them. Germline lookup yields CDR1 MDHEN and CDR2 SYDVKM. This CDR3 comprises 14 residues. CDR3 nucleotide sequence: TGTGCCAGCAGAAATGGAGGGCCCCAAGAGACCCAGTACTTC. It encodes CASRNGGPQETQYF.

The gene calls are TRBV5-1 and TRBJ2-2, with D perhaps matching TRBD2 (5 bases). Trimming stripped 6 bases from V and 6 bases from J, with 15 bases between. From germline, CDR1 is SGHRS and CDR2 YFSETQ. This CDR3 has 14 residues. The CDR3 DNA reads TGCGCCAGCACAGGATGGGAGTCGGCCGGGGAGCTGTTTTTT. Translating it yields CASTGWESAGELFF.

The CDR3, as DNA: TGTGCCAGCAGCCCAGCTCTCGGACAGGGTAACTACGAGCAGTACTTC. Amino acid sequence: CASSPALGQGNYEQYF. V gene TRBV5-6 combines with J gene TRBJ2-7, with 8 bases matching TRBD1. J lost 3 bases, V lost 4 bases, and 12 bases had no gene match. The CDR3 is made up of 16 amino acids. Per germline, CDR1 SGHDT and CDR2 YYEEEE.

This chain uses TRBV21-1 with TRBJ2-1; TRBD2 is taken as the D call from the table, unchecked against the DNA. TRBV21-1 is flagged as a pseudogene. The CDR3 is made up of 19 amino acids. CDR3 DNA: TGTGCCAGCAGCAACATAGGACTAGCGGGAGGGTTATCCTACAATGAGCAGTTCTTC. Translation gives CASSNIGLAGGLSYNEQFF.

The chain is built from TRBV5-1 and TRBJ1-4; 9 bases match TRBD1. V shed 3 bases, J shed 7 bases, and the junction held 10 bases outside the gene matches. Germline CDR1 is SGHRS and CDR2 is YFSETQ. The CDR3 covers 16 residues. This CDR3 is CASSSMGQGIAEKLFF. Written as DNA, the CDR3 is TGCGCCAGCAGCTCAATGGGACAGGGAATTGCTGAAAAACTGTTTTTT. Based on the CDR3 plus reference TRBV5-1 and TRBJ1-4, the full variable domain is KAGVTQTPRYLIKTRGQQVTLSCSPISGHRSVSWYQQTPGQGLQFLFEYFSETQRNKGNFPGRFSGRQFSNSRSEMNVSTLELGDSALYLCASSSMGQGIAEKLFFGSGTQLSVL.

CDR3 coding DNA: TGCGCCAGCAGCCTCCGGGACAGGGATAATTCACCCCTCCACTTT. It specifies CASSLRDRDNSPLHF. The chain joins TRBV4-3 to TRBJ1-6, with 9 bases identical to TRBD1. CDR3 length: 15 amino acids. The germline V gene encodes CDR1 LGHNA and CDR2 YSLEER. With 4 bases clipped from V and 5 bases from J, the junction kept 3 bases outside the gene matches.

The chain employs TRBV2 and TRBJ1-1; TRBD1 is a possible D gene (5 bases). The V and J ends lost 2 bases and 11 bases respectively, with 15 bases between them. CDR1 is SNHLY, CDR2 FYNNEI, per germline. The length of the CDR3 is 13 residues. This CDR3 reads CASSEPLGGGAFF. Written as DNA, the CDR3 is TGTGCCAGCAGTGAACCCCTCGGGGGAGGGGCTTTCTTT.

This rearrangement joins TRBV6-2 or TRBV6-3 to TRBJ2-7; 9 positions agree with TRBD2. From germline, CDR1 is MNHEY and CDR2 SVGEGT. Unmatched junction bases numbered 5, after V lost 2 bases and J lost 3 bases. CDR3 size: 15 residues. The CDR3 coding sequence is TGTGCCAGCAGTTACGGAGGTAGCGGGAGCTACGAGCAGTACTTC. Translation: CASSYGGSGSYEQYF.

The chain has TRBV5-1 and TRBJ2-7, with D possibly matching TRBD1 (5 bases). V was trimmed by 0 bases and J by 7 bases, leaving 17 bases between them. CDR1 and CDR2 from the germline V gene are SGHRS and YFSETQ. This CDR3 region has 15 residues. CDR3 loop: CASSLAGQTIGEQYF. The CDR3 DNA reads TGCGCCAGCAGCTTGGCCGGACAAACAATAGGGGAGCAGTACTTC.

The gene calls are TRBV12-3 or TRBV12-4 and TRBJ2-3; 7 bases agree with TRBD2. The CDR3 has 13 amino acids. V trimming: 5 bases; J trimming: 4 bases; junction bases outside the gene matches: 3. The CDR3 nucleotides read TGTGCCAGCAGTATGACTAGCCCAGATACGCAGTATTTT. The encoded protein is CASSMTSPDTQYF.

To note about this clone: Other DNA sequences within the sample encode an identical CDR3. The CDR3 DNA reads TGTGCCAGCAGTTTGAGAGAGAACACTGAAGCTTTCTTT. This encodes CASSLRENTEAFF. The rearrangement uses TRBV12-3 or TRBV12-4 and TRBJ1-1; D is unclear. Between the trimmed V and J ends, which lost 3 bases and 1 base, there was a span of 6 bases. The CDR3 loop spans 13 amino acids.

CDR3 sequence: CASSSGSDTQYF. CDR3 nucleotide sequence: TGTGCCAGCAGTTCCGGGTCTGATACGCAGTATTTT. This rearrangement joins TRBV12-3 or TRBV12-4 to TRBJ2-3, with D uncertain. Between the trimmed V and J ends, which lost 4 bases and 6 bases, there was a span of 8 bases. The CDR3 runs to 12 residues.

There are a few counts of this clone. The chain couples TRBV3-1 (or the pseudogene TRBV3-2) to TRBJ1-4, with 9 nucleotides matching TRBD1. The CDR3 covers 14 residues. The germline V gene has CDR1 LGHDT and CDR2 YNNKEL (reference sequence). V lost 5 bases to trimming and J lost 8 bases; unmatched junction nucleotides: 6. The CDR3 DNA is TGTGCCAGCAGCATACAGGGGGCTGGAGAAAAACTGTTTTTT. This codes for CASSIQGAGEKLFF.

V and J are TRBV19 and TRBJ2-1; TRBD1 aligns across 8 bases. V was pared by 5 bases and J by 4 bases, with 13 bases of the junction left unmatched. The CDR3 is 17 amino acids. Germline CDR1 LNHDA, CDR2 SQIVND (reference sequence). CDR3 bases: TGTGCCAGTAGTTCCCGACGAGGCGGACAGGGTTACAATGAGCAGTTCTTC. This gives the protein CASSSRRGGQGYNEQFF. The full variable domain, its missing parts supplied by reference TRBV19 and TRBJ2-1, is DGGITQSPKYLFRKEGQNVTLSCEQNLNHDAMYWYRQDPGQGLRLIYYSQIVNDFQKGDIAEGYSVSREKKESFPLTVTSAQKNPTAFYLCASSSRRGGQGYNEQFFGPGTRLTVL.

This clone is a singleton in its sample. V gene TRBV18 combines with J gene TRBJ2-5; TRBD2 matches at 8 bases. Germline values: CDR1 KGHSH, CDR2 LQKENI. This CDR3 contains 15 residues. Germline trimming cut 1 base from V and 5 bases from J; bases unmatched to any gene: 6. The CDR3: CASSPRRGESETQYF. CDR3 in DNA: TGTGCCAGCTCACCACGGCGGGGGGAATCCGAGACCCAGTACTTC.

CDR3 amino acids: CASSPSTSGDTQYF. The DNA of the CDR3 is TGTGCCAGCAGCCCATCGACTAGCGGAGATACGCAGTATTTT. J is TRBJ2-3 and V is TRBV7-3, with 9 bases matching TRBD2. V lost 5 bases to trimming and J lost 5 bases; unmatched junction nucleotides: 5. The CDR3 length is 14 residues. Germline loops: CDR1 SGHTA, CDR2 FQGTGA.

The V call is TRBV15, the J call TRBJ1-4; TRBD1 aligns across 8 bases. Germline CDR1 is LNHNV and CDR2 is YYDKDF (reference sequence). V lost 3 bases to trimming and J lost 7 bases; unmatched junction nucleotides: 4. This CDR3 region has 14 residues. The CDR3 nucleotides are TGTGCCACCAGCAGCCGACAGGGGTCTGAAAAACTGTTTTTT. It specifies CATSSRQGSEKLFF.

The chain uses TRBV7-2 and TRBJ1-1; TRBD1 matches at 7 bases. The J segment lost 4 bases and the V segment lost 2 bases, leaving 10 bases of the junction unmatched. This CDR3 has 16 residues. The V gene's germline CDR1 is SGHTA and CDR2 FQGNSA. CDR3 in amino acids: CASSLFLDRVSTEAFF. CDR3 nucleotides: TGTGCCAGCAGCTTATTCCTCGACAGGGTATCCACTGAAGCTTTCTTT.

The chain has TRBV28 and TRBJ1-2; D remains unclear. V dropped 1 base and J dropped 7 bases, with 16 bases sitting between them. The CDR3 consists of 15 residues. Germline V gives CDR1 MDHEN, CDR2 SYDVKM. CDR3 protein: CASSLSQSPWAGYTF. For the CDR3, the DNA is TGTGCCAGCAGTTTATCACAGTCCCCCTGGGCTGGCTACACCTTC.

The DNA of the CDR3 is TGTGCCAGCAGCTATCAGGGGTATGAAGCTTTCTTT. It yields the protein CASSYQGYEAFF. This chain links TRBV7-2 with TRBJ1-1, with D perhaps matching TRBD1 (6 bases). CDR1 and CDR2 from the germline V gene are SGHTA and FQGNSA. This CDR3 is built from 12 residues. V lost 4 bases and J 7 bases, leaving 10 bases between the germline ends.

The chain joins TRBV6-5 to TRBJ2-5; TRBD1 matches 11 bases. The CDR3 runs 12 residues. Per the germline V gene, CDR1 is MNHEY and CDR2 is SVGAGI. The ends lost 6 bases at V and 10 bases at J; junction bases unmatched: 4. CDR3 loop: CASRRTGGNQYF. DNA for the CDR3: TGTGCCAGCAGAAGGACAGGGGGCAACCAGTACTTC.

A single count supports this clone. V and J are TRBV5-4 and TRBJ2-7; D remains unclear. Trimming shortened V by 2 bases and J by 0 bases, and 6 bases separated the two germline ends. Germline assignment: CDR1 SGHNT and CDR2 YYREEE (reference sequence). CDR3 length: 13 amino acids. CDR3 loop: CASSFSNSYEQYF. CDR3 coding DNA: TGTGCCAGCAGCTTTTCTAACTCCTACGAGCAGTACTTC.

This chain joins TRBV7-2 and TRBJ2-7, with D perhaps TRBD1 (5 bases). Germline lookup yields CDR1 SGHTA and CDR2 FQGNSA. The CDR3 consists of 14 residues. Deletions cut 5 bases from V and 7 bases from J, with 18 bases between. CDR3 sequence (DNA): TGTGCCAGCAGCCCGACAGAGAGTTTGCGGGAGCAGTACTTC. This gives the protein CASSPTESLREQYF.

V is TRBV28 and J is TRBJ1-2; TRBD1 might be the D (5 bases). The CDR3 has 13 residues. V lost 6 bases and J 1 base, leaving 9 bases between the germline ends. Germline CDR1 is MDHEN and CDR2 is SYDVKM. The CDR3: CASRSDNNYGYTF. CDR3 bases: TGTGCCAGCAGGTCGGACAATAACTATGGCTACACCTTC.

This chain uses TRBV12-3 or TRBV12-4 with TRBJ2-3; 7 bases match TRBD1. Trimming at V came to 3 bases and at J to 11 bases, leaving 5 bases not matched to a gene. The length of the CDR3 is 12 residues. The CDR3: CASSFIRDRQYF. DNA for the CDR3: TGTGCCAGCAGTTTTATCCGGGACAGGCAGTATTTT.